This paragraph covers one TCR beta chain sequence. The specificity of this receptor is unknown. A junction boundary mismatches the germline segment, possibly from a read error. The sample belongs to a study of T-cell memory formation after mild COVID-19 (dated by TCRdb to 2020 to 2022). About the study as a whole: Most TCR sequence clusters were specific to one of the two donors. Longitudinal TCRalpha and TCRbeta repertoire sequencing tracked T-cell clones expanding and contracting after mild COVID-19 in a couple of donors. Two young, previously healthy adult volunteers made up the cohort, one male and one female. The paper's findings and limits, for the study overall: Only a couple of mild cases were covered by the study, and larger cohorts that include severe cases with pre-infection samples were considered necessary. From day 15 to 85, contracting clones showed balanced CD4/CD8 phenotypes, whereas a second wave of clones that expanded from day 15 to 37 leaned towards CD4+. Some responding clones were detected in pre-infection memory, suggesting pre-existing cross-reactive memory T cells joined the SARS-CoV-2 response. The second-wave clones that peaked on day 37 were not confirmed to be SARS-CoV-2 specific. Contracting CD4+ clones turned up mainly in the CM and EM memory subsets, whereas EMRA was where CD8+ clones were enriched.

Ficoll-Paque density gradient centrifugation was used to isolate PBMCs. These reads were obtained on an Illumina NovaSeq 6000. TCRalpha and TCRbeta cDNA libraries were constructed by 5'RACE with constant-segment primers, with sample barcodes and unique molecular identifiers being introduced. RNA was extracted from every sample with Trizol reagent. Amplification of the libraries took two PCR steps, and the second step added a second sample barcode plus Illumina TruSeq adapters. Sequencing of the libraries was done on an Illumina NovaSeq, producing 2 x 150 bp paired-end reads. The authors' pipeline ran thus. Demultiplexing of reads and collapsing into UMI-guided consensus sequences were performed with migec v1.2.7. Using mixcr v2.1.11, UMI consensuses were aligned to TRA and TRB V and J templates and then assembled into clonotypes. Clonotypes were classified as expanded or contracted when called significant by both edgeR and NoisET, with noise models trained on biological replicates. For edgeR calls, the cutoffs were a false discovery rate-adjusted p below 0.01 and a log2 fold-change threshold of 1. As an exploratory analysis of dynamics, PCA with hierarchical clustering was applied to max-normalized trajectories of the 1000 most abundant clonotypes. Each responding clone was given a CD4 or CD8 phenotype based on the CD4+ and CD8+ repertoires, which had been sequenced separately. Using fastp at Q25 and MiXCR, TCRdb reprocessed the public reads and kept productive beta chains. Under each unique CDR3 protein, matching rows form one entry showing the most common genes and DNA. It is TCRdb's table, rather than the study itself, that gives the V and J calls and clone size. The sample table shows about 240,000 distinct CDR3 sequences, and over 9% are seen once. The ten largest clones represent roughly 21% of the sample.

Its CDR3 holds 12 amino acids, cysteine through phenylalanine. Of the read, only the CDR3 DNA is kept; its 36 bases are in frame from base 1. The receptor was isolated from a man aged 18-30 years who had mild COVID-19 (a few samples of this study predate the infection). The sample titles of this study are shuffled in the database, so cell type and time point are left out; the donor was told from shared clones. Specimen: PBMCs or a T cell subset sorted from them (not recorded which). This chain joins TRBV12-3 or TRBV12-4 to TRBJ2-7, with TRBD1 tentatively as D gene (6 bases match). The CDR3 protein: CASSDRSFEQYF. The nucleotide sequence is given as TGTGCCAGCAGTGACAGGTCCTTCGAGCAGTACTTC.